This T cell receptor beta chain was captured in a study of T cell clonality in common variable immunodeficiency. Study findings and constraints: In common variable immunodeficiency, TCR beta chains reportedly carried fewer deletions and N-nucleotide insertions.

This CDR3 contains 17 residues. V shed 4 bases, J shed 3 bases, and the junction held 11 bases outside the gene matches. The assay was immunoSEQ multiplex PCR, and TCRdb's table has in-frame clones only and misses some. Recorded here are just over 15,000 clones, none singletons. This clone was seen a handful of times. Its antigen is unidentified. With the read ending 3 residues before the CDR3 end, the germline J gene is used to fill in that end. CVID meant reduced serum IgG, IgA and/or IgM plus specific antibody deficiency. Patients and controls were mostly of Caucasian heritage. This clonotype originated in a human donor with common variable immunodeficiency. The gene calls are TRBV23-1 and TRBJ1-3; 8 positions match TRBD1. TRBV23-1 is an open reading frame, and its role is uncertain. What was sequenced was peripheral blood mononuclear cells. CDR3 region: CASSRPYRDRLGNTIYF. Partial CDR3 DNA: TGCGCCAGCAGTCGCCCCTATAGGGACAGGCTTGGAAACACC.